Shown below are 30 T cell receptor beta chains from a single sample sequenced in a study of CD8+ T cells in alopecia areata. It was cDNA, reverse transcribed from extracted RNA, that served as the sequencing template. Profiling relied on immunoSEQ multiplex PCR, and the TCRdb table lists in-frame clones only, not all of them. The table has approximately 120,000 clones, roughly 50% seen once; the top ten hold roughly a tenth. The sequencing sample was made of NKG2D-low CD8+ T cells sorted from blood. These receptors all come from a human donor with alopecia areata.

This sequence joins TRBV2 and TRBJ1-2; D is possibly TRBD1 (5 bases). This CDR3 is built from 13 residues. Germline V lookup: CDR1 SNHLY, CDR2 FYNNEI. Between the trimmed V and J ends, which lost 3 bases and 8 bases, there was a span of 13 bases. The CDR3 reads CASSDPGTVGYTF. CDR3 DNA sequence: TGTGCCAGCAGTGACCCGGGGACCGTAGGCTACACCTTC. Looking up the rest from reference TRBV2 and TRBJ1-2 gives the full variable domain: EPEVTQTPSHQVTQMGQEVILRCVPISNHLYFYWYRQILGQKVEFLVSFYNNEISEKSEIFDDQFSVERPDGSNFTLKIRSTKLEDSAMYFCASSDPGTVGYTFGSGTRLTVV.

The V gene is TRBV9, the J gene TRBJ2-5; a weak D match, TRBD1 (6 bases). V was clipped by 2 bases and J by 5 bases, with 13 bases between them. This CDR3 spans 14 amino acids. Germline V gene data show CDR1 as SGDLS and CDR2 as YYNGEE. CDR3 protein: CASSVAGQYETQYF. CDR3 DNA sequence: TGTGCCAGCAGCGTTGCTGGACAGTATGAGACCCAGTACTTC.

This clone appeared a few times. The chain employs TRBV29-1 and TRBJ2-1, with 11 bases fitting TRBD2. V was clipped by 4 bases and J by 3 bases; unmatched bases: 5. Germline CDR1 reads SQVTM; CDR2 reads ANQGSEA. This CDR3 is built from 15 residues. The CDR3 reads CSVGGLAEYYNEQFF. For the CDR3, the DNA is TGCAGCGTTGGGGGACTAGCGGAGTACTACAATGAGCAGTTCTTC.

This clone was seen a handful of times. The J gene is TRBJ2-1, the V gene TRBV30; no firm D call. Germline V gene data show CDR1 as GTSNPN and CDR2 as SVGIG (reference sequence). This CDR3 spans 14 amino acids. V lost 0 bases and J lost 5, with 11 bases in between. CDR3 DNA sequence: TGTGCCTGGAGTGTACTCGTCTGGGACAATGAGCAGTTCTTC. Translation: CAWSVLVWDNEQFF.

The chain recombines TRBV29-1 with TRBJ2-2, with D perhaps assigned TRBD1 or TRBD2 (5 bases each). Per the germline V gene, CDR1 is SQVTM and CDR2 is ANQGSEA. Deletions cut 7 bases from V and 7 bases from J, with 13 bases between. The CDR3 length is 12 residues. Here the CDR3 reads CSAGTLGGELFF. CDR3 bases: TGCAGCGCCGGGACCCTAGGCGGGGAGCTGTTTTTT.

The chain recombines TRBV27 with TRBJ2-1; D remains ambiguous. The CDR3 runs 11 residues. Germline V gene lookup returns CDR1 MNHEY and CDR2 SMNVEV (reference sequence). Deletions cut 8 bases from V and 5 bases from J, with 7 bases between. CDR3 sequence (DNA): TGTGCCAGCGAACTTCACAATGAGCAGTTCTTC. Amino acids: CASELHNEQFF.

The rearrangement links TRBV29-1 to TRBJ2-2, with TRBD1 identical over 7 bases. Germline-derived CDR1 and CDR2 are SQVTM and ANQGSEA. CDR3 size: 15 residues. J was trimmed by 3 bases and V by 2 bases; bases with no gene match: 6. The CDR3 DNA sequence: TGCAGCGTTGAACCGACAGGGTGGGACACCGGGGAGCTGTTTTTT. This codes for CSVEPTGWDTGELFF.

As to this clone: Additional DNA sequences in this sample encode the identical CDR3. CDR3 sequence (DNA): TGCGCCAGCAGCCCTAACAATGAGCAGTTCTTC. It codes for CASSPNNEQFF. V is TRBV5-1 and J is TRBJ2-1, with no clear D. Germline lookup yields CDR1 SGHRS and CDR2 YFSETQ. Between the trimmed V and J ends, which lost 4 bases and 5 bases, there was a span of 4 bases. The CDR3 is made up of 11 amino acids.

This clone was seen only once. The J gene is TRBJ2-2, the V gene TRBV5-6; 8 nucleotides agree with TRBD1. The CDR3 is made up of 15 amino acids. In germline, CDR1 is SGHDT, CDR2 YYEEEE. Trimming cost V 4 bases and J 9 bases; bases outside gene matches: 11. CDR3 nucleotides: TGTGCCAGCAGCAATGGACAGGGAGGCGCGAGGGAGCTGTTTTTT. Translated, it gives CASSNGQGGARELFF.

The table lists this clone with a few counts. The V and J genes are TRBV27 and TRBJ1-2; D might be TRBD1 (6 bases). Germline CDR1 is MNHEY and CDR2 is SMNVEV (reference sequence). This CDR3 spans 11 amino acids. The V and J ends lost 8 bases and 4 bases respectively, with 8 bases between them. CDR3 region: CASLGGYGYTF. The CDR3 region has the DNA TGTGCCAGCCTAGGGGGCTATGGCTACACCTTC.

This clone was counted between two and nine times. The chain uses TRBV29-1 and TRBJ2-1, with 9 bases that match TRBD1. Germline values: CDR1 SQVTM, CDR2 ANQGSEA. After removal of 6 bases from V and 7 bases from J, the junction contained 4 bases not matched to a gene. This CDR3 has 12 residues. CDR3 in amino acids: CSVRDRENEQFF. CDR3 coding DNA: TGCAGCGTCAGGGACAGGGAAAATGAGCAGTTCTTC.

The chain joins TRBV5-1 to TRBJ2-1; TRBD1 is a possible D gene (6 bases). CDR3 length equals 12 residues. V was shortened by 5 bases and J by 7 bases, with 10 bases between the two germline ends. Germline loops: CDR1 SGHRS, CDR2 YFSETQ. The DNA for the CDR3 is TGCGCCAGCAGACCCACAGGGAATGAGCAGTTCTTC. It yields the protein CASRPTGNEQFF.

The genes are TRBV30 and TRBJ1-1, with 7 bases fitting TRBD1. Germline V CDR1 and CDR2: GTSNPN, SVGIG (reference sequence). The CDR3 is 13 amino acids. The V gene end was trimmed by 1 base and the J gene end by 3 bases; junction bases not matched to a gene: 2. The CDR3 here is CAWSGGQHTEAFF. The CDR3 DNA reads TGTGCCTGGAGTGGGGGACAGCACACTGAAGCTTTCTTT.

In this sample, this clone turned up a few times. The chain uses TRBV29-1 and TRBJ2-1; 8 bases map to TRBD2. The germline V gene has CDR1 SQVTM and CDR2 ANQGSEA. This CDR3 has 15 residues. With 3 bases clipped from V and 9 bases from J, the junction kept 13 bases outside the gene matches. This CDR3 is CSVEGTSSRSGEQFF. The CDR3, as DNA: TGCAGCGTTGAGGGGACTAGTTCTCGGTCTGGTGAGCAGTTCTTC.

In its sample, this clone was seen a few times. This chain uses TRBV14 with TRBJ1-6; 8 bases align to TRBD1. The CDR3 loop spans 15 amino acids. Per the germline V gene, CDR1 is SGHDN and CDR2 is FVKESK. With V trimmed by 0 bases and J by 14 bases, 9 bases remained unmatched. As DNA, the CDR3 is TGTGCCAGCAGCCAAGATCCCGGACAGGGCCCCACCCTCCACTTT. This gives the protein CASSQDPGQGPTLHF.

This clone occurred a few times. The chain uses TRBV5-1 and TRBJ2-7; TRBD1 agrees at 7 bases. J was trimmed by 6 bases and V by 3 bases; bases with no gene match: 12. The germline V gene encodes CDR1 SGHRS and CDR2 YFSETQ. This CDR3 spans 15 amino acids. The CDR3 DNA reads as TGCGCCAGCAGCTGGGGTGGGGACAGATCGGGCGAGCAGTACTTC. Translated: CASSWGGDRSGEQYF.

This clone has only a few counts. In nucleotides, the CDR3 is TGCAGCGGATCCCGGACTAGCTACACCACAGATACGCAGTATTTT. This gives the protein CSGSRTSYTTDTQYF. The rearrangement joins TRBV29-1 to TRBJ2-3; TRBD2 matches at 8 bases. The CDR3 has 15 amino acids. The germline V gene encodes CDR1 SQVTM and CDR2 ANQGSEA. J lost 2 bases, V lost 7 bases, and 11 bases had no gene match.

The chain couples TRBV28 to TRBJ1-6; D is unclear. Germline CDR1 is MDHEN and CDR2 is SYDVKM. Trimming left V 8 bases short and J 0 bases short, with 8 bases between. The CDR3 is made up of 14 amino acids. The DNA of the CDR3 is TGTGCCAGCGACCGGTCCTCCTATAATTCACCCCTCCACTTT. As protein: CASDRSSYNSPLHF. Based on the CDR3 plus reference TRBV28 and TRBJ1-6, the full variable domain is DVKVTQSSRYLVKRTGEKVFLECVQDMDHENMFWYRQDPGLGLRLIYFSYDVKMKEKGDIPEGYSVSREKKERFSLILESASTNQTSMYLCASDRSSYNSPLHFGNGTRLTVT.

This clone has more than one count but fewer than ten. The rearrangement uses TRBV29-1 and TRBJ2-1, with a weak D call TRBD2 (5 bases). Germline V gene lookup returns CDR1 SQVTM and CDR2 ANQGSEA. V was pared by 4 bases and J by 15 bases, with 10 bases between. CDR3 length: 9 amino acids. The CDR3 DNA reads as TGCAGCGTTGTAGTAGCGCCGTTCTTC. Its translation: CSVVVAPFF.

V and J are TRBV27 and TRBJ2-7; D is perhaps TRBD1 or TRBD2 (5 bases each). V lost 1 base and J lost 2, with 9 bases in between. From germline, CDR1 is MNHEY and CDR2 SMNVEV (reference sequence). This CDR3 has 14 amino acids. The CDR3 protein is CASSLYGDPYEQYF. DNA for the CDR3: TGTGCCAGCAGTTTATATGGGGACCCCTACGAGCAGTACTTC.

This chain links TRBV6-5 with TRBJ2-1, with unresolved D. Trimming removed 0 bases from V and 9 bases from J, with 3 bases in between. Germline CDR1 MNHEY, CDR2 SVGAGI. This CDR3 comprises 11 residues. CDR3 sequence reads: CASSYSSEQFF. CDR3 bases: TGTGCCAGCAGTTACTCAAGTGAGCAGTTCTTC.

This clone was picked up a small number of times. Distinct nucleotide sequences in the sample also encode this CDR3. V usage is TRBV29-1 and J usage is TRBJ2-7; D ambiguous. Between the trimmed V and J ends, which lost 5 bases and 4 bases, there was a span of 6 bases. The CDR3 covers 10 residues. Germline V gene sequence: CDR1 SQVTM, CDR2 ANQGSEA. The CDR3 DNA is TGCAGCGTTATTGGTTACGAGCAGTACTTC. Translated: CSVIGYEQYF.

The rearrangement uses TRBV29-1 and TRBJ2-4; 7 bases fit TRBD1. CDR3 length: 13 residues. Germline V gene data show CDR1 as SQVTM and CDR2 as ANQGSEA. The junction had 5 bases not matched to a gene; V was cut back by 3 bases and J by 6 bases. This CDR3 is CSVEEGGRNIQYF. As DNA, the CDR3 is TGCAGCGTTGAGGAAGGGGGCCGAAACATTCAGTACTTC.

The chain employs TRBV25-1 and TRBJ2-1; D is perhaps TRBD1 (5 bases). This CDR3 is built from 13 residues. The germline V gene encodes CDR1 MGHDK and CDR2 SYGVNS. V dropped 1 base and J dropped 6 bases, with 7 bases sitting between them. The CDR3 coding sequence is TGTGCCAGCAGTGAATTAGACAGCAATGAGCAGTTCTTC. Protein product: CASSELDSNEQFF.

The J gene is TRBJ2-3, the V gene TRBV6-5; D is possibly TRBD2 (5 bases). Trimming took 6 bases from V and 2 from J, leaving 12 bases between them. CDR3 length: 14 amino acids. Germline V gene data show CDR1 as MNHEY and CDR2 as SVGAGI. CDR3 bases: TGTGCCAGCAGGTGGTCAGCGGACACAGATACGCAGTATTTT. This encodes CASRWSADTDTQYF.

The rearrangement joins TRBV12-5 to TRBJ2-1; D unresolved. CDR3 size: 12 residues. Trimming stripped 0 bases from V and 7 bases from J, with 4 bases between. Germline assignment: CDR1 LGHNT and CDR2 FRNRAP. CDR3 sequence reads: CASGLVPNEQFF. CDR3 coding DNA: TGTGCTAGTGGTTTGGTTCCTAATGAGCAGTTCTTC.

The J gene is TRBJ2-7, the V gene TRBV30, with a tentative D call TRBD2 (5 bases). The CDR3 covers 13 residues. Germline V gene sequence: CDR1 GTSNPN, CDR2 SVGIG (reference sequence). V was trimmed by 3 bases and J by 6 bases, leaving 15 bases between them. In DNA, the CDR3 is TGTGCCTGGAGGGGAATAGCGCTAACCGAGCAGTACTTC. It encodes CAWRGIALTEQYF. The variable domain in full, with the rest retrieved from reference TRBV30 and TRBJ2-7, is SQTIHQWPATLVQPVGSPLSLECTVEGTSNPNLYWYRQAAGRGLQLLFYSVGIGQISSEVPQNLSASRPQDRQFILSSKKLLLSDSGFYLCAWRGIALTEQYFGPGTRLTVT.

This clone was picked up a small number of times. This sequence joins TRBV6-6 and TRBJ2-5, with D unclear. The CDR3 has 14 residues. V dropped 2 bases and J dropped 4 bases, with 11 bases sitting between them. The germline V gene has CDR1 MNHNY and CDR2 SVGAGI (reference sequence). The CDR3 region is CASSYPSWIETQYF. As DNA, the CDR3 is TGTGCCAGCAGTTACCCTAGTTGGATAGAGACCCAGTACTTC.

The chain employs TRBV29-1 and TRBJ2-7, with D possibly matching TRBD1 (6 bases). The germline V and J ends were trimmed by 5 bases and 2 bases, with 13 bases remaining between them. CDR3 length equals 13 residues. Germline V gene sequence: CDR1 SQVTM, CDR2 ANQGSEA. The CDR3 DNA is TGCAGCGTTTGGGACACCCTAACCTACGAGCAGTACTTC. It translates to CSVWDTLTYEQYF.

This clone was seen once. The chain joins TRBV30 to TRBJ2-3; the match to TRBD2 covers 11 bases. V shed 1 base, J shed 2 bases, and the junction held 8 bases outside the gene matches. The CDR3 runs to 17 residues. Per the germline V gene, CDR1 is GTSNPN and CDR2 is SVGIG (reference sequence). The CDR3 bases are TGTGCCTGGAGTGAAGAGGTGACTAGCGGGGTCACAGATACGCAGTATTTT. Translating gives CAWSEEVTSGVTDTQYF.